The rows below give T cell receptor beta chains drawn from one sample of a study of blood T cell repertoires in COVID-19. The data were produced by immunoSEQ multiplex PCR, yet TCRdb's version contains in-frame clones alone and is incomplete. Of some 350,000 clones listed, 85% to 90% were seen once; the top ten hold 6% to 8.5%. Sequenced input: peripheral blood. These receptors came from a woman in her 70s with COVID-19, enrolled during active disease. Both conserved end residues are part of each CDR3. The order of the fields is D gene, clone size, J gene, V gene, CDR3 protein, CDR3 DNA. The D gene is left open where the match is weak. Clone size appears in some rows only: once, few, many, or a class for an expanded clone.

D: TRBD1
size: NA
J: TRBJ1-1
V: TRBV7-3
CDR3: CASSSTGSGSTEAFF
DNA: TGTGCCAGCAGCTCGACAGGGTCGGGTAGCACTGAAGCTTTCTTT

D: NA
size: NA
J: TRBJ1-6
V: TRBV30
CDR3: CAWSKGEYLNSPLHF
DNA: TGTGCCTGGAGTAAAGGAGAGTATCTTAATTCACCCCTCCACTTT

D: NA
size: NA
J: TRBJ1-3
V: TRBV4-3
CDR3: CASSQDGQAGNTIYF
DNA: TGCGCCAGCAGCCAAGATGGGCAGGCTGGAAACACCATATATTTT

D: TRBD1
size: NA
J: TRBJ1-1
V: TRBV2
CDR3: CASSVGTAKNTEAFF
DNA: TGTGCCAGCAGTGTCGGGACAGCCAAGAACACTGAAGCTTTCTTT

D: TRBD2
size: NA
J: TRBJ2-1
V: TRBV6-2/TRBV6-3
CDR3: CASSGLALNEQFF
DNA: TGTGCCAGCAGCGGACTAGCGTTAAATGAGCAGTTCTTC

D: NA
size: NA
J: TRBJ1-2
V: TRBV7-8
CDR3: CASSTYRQPANYGYTF
DNA: TGTGCCAGCAGCACATACCGACAGCCCGCTAACTATGGCTACACCTTC

D: NA
size: NA
J: TRBJ1-4
V: TRBV10-1
CDR3: CASSDATNEKLFF
DNA: TGCGCCAGCAGTGACGCGACTAATGAAAAACTGTTTTTT

D: NA
size: NA
J: TRBJ1-1
V: TRBV6-2/TRBV6-3
CDR3: CASSYSGARAFF
DNA: TGTGCCAGCAGTTACTCGGGGGCTCGGGCTTTCTTT

D: NA
size: NA
J: TRBJ2-7
V: TRBV21-1
CDR3: CASSKGQGLLRTYEQYF
DNA: TGTGCCAGCAGCAAAGGACAGGGGCTACTTAGAACCTACGAGCAGTACTTC

D: TRBD2
size: NA
J: TRBJ2-7
V: TRBV6-5
CDR3: CASTLVGGSNEQYF
DNA: TGTGCCAGCACCCTAGTGGGGGGGAGTAACGAGCAGTACTTC

D: NA
size: NA
J: TRBJ1-2
V: TRBV5-1
CDR3: CASSLSGQSNYGYTF
DNA: TGCGCCAGCAGCTTGAGTGGACAGAGTAACTATGGCTACACCTTC

D: TRBD1
size: once
J: TRBJ1-2
V: TRBV9
CDR3: CASSEMTDREGYTF
DNA: TGTGCCAGCAGCGAGATGACAGACAGGGAAGGCTACACCTTC

D: TRBD2
size: NA
J: TRBJ2-2
V: TRBV13
CDR3: CASSLLPSGDTGELFF
DNA: TGTGCCAGCAGCTTACTCCCTAGCGGGGACACCGGGGAGCTGTTTTTT

D: NA
size: NA
J: TRBJ2-7
V: TRBV29-1
CDR3: CSVDRAYEQYF
DNA: TGCAGCGTGGACAGAGCCTACGAGCAGTACTTC

D: NA
size: NA
J: TRBJ2-7
V: TRBV5-6
CDR3: CASSLASGTTYYEQYF
DNA: TGTGCCAGCAGCTTGGCTTCGGGGACAACTTACTACGAGCAGTACTTC

D: NA
size: few
J: TRBJ2-7
V: TRBV11-2
CDR3: CASSWGLEQYF
DNA: TGTGCCAGCAGCTGGGGGCTCGAGCAGTACTTC

D: NA
size: NA
J: TRBJ1-2
V: TRBV14
CDR3: CASSQDRGNYGYTF
DNA: TGTGCCAGCAGCCAAGATCGGGGGAACTATGGCTACACCTTC

D: TRBD1
size: NA
J: TRBJ1-4
V: TRBV18
CDR3: CASSPPSFQGASEKLFF
DNA: TGTGCCAGCTCACCACCGAGTTTCCAGGGGGCGAGTGAAAAACTGTTTTTT

D: TRBD1
size: NA
J: TRBJ2-5
V: TRBV7-2
CDR3: CASSPRDSQETQYF
DNA: TGTGCCAGCAGCCCCAGGGACAGTCAAGAGACCCAGTACTTC

D: NA
size: NA
J: TRBJ2-7
V: TRBV7-9
CDR3: CASSSRDEQYF
DNA: TGTGCCAGCAGCTCGCGAGACGAGCAGTACTTC

D: TRBD1
size: NA
J: TRBJ2-5
V: TRBV7-2
CDR3: CASSPDRGRETQYF
DNA: TGTGCCAGCAGCCCGGACAGGGGAAGGGAGACCCAGTACTTC

D: NA
size: once
J: TRBJ2-2
V: TRBV24-1
CDR3: CATSDLSYTGELFF
DNA: TGTGCCACCAGTGATCTGAGCTACACCGGGGAGCTGTTTTTT